One sample yielded the 8 T cell receptor beta chains listed below, sequenced in a study of cytomegalovirus exposure and HLA in healthy donors. This table comes from immunoSEQ multiplex PCR, and its TCRdb copy is limited to in-frame clones, with some not included. The profile shows under 250,000 clones, about 90% of them singletons. The sample consisted of PBMCs. The receptor source for this set is a man aged 18 to 35 in good health and CMV-seropositive.

This clone was observed a single time. This chain links TRBV5-4 with TRBJ1-2; TRBD1 agrees at 7 bases. V lost 9 bases to trimming and J lost 14 bases; unmatched junction nucleotides: 19. Per the germline V gene, CDR1 is SGHNT and CDR2 is YYREEE (reference sequence). CDR3 length: 13 amino acids. The DNA for the CDR3 is TGTGCCATCGTGACGTTGTCGACAGGGCATCATACCTTC. This encodes CAIVTLSTGHHTF.

The rearrangement joins TRBV19 to TRBJ1-1, with 7 positions matching TRBD1. The CDR3 covers 15 residues. In germline, CDR1 is LNHDA, CDR2 SQIVND (reference sequence). Trimming removed 4 bases from V and 3 bases from J; junction bases left unmatched: 8. CDR3 in DNA: TGTGCCAGTAGTACAGACAGGGCGGCGGACACTGAAGCTTTCTTT. Translated: CASSTDRAADTEAFF.

The V and J genes are TRBV9 and TRBJ2-1, with 9 nucleotides matching TRBD2. CDR1 is SGDLS, CDR2 YYNGEE, per germline. The CDR3 loop spans 15 amino acids. J was trimmed by 2 bases and V by 0 bases; bases with no gene match: 0. For the CDR3, the DNA is TGTGCCAGCAGCGTAGTAGCGGGAGCCTACAATGAGCAGTTCTTC. Translated, it gives CASSVVAGAYNEQFF.

V usage is TRBV2 and J usage is TRBJ2-4; D gene unclear. The V gene's germline CDR1 is SNHLY and CDR2 FYNNEI. V was cut by 4 bases and J by 0 bases, with 10 bases left in between. The CDR3 consists of 15 residues. The CDR3 here is CASSVDVLAKNIQYF. In DNA, the CDR3 is TGTGCCAGCAGTGTCGATGTCTTAGCCAAAAACATTCAGTACTTC. Together with reference TRBV2 and TRBJ2-4, the CDR3 gives the full variable domain: EPEVTQTPSHQVTQMGQEVILRCVPISNHLYFYWYRQILGQKVEFLVSFYNNEISEKSEIFDDQFSVERPDGSNFTLKIRSTKLEDSAMYFCASSVDVLAKNIQYFGAGTRLSVL.

The chain has TRBV2 and TRBJ1-1; 8 bases match TRBD1. V lost 6 bases to trimming and J lost 7 bases; unmatched junction nucleotides: 13. This CDR3 is built from 15 residues. Per the germline V gene, CDR1 is SNHLY and CDR2 is FYNNEI. CDR3 amino acids: CASRDPTGGIGEAFF. The CDR3 bases are TGTGCCAGCAGGGACCCTACAGGGGGAATTGGTGAAGCTTTCTTT.

This chain uses TRBV18 with TRBJ2-3; no definite D call. This CDR3 spans 15 amino acids. V was cut by 1 base and J by 0 bases, with 8 bases left in between. Germline CDR1 reads KGHSH; CDR2 reads LQKENI. CDR3 nucleotides: TGTGCCAGCTCACCACAGGTCCCTAGCACAGATACGCAGTATTTT. Residues: CASSPQVPSTDTQYF.

CDR3 coding DNA: TGCAGCGTTGAACCGGGGATGAACACTGAAGCTTTCTTT. Protein: CSVEPGMNTEAFF. The J gene is TRBJ1-1, the V gene TRBV29-1, with D hard to call. The germline V gene has CDR1 SQVTM and CDR2 ANQGSEA. V was trimmed by 2 bases and J by 0 bases, leaving 7 bases between them. CDR3 length: 13 amino acids.

Comments on this clone: Relative to the germline gene, one junction end is altered; a read error may explain this. The CDR3 DNA sequence: TGCGCCAGTAGCTCTAGCGGGAGCTCCTACAATGAGCAGTTCTTC. It codes for CASSSSGSSYNEQFF. The gene calls are TRBV5-1 and TRBJ2-1, with 10 nucleotides matching TRBD2. Germline CDR1 reads SGHRS; CDR2 reads YFSETQ. This CDR3 spans 15 amino acids. The full variable domain, rest sourced from reference TRBV5-1 and TRBJ2-1, is KAGVTQTPRYLIKTRGQQVTLSCSPISGHRSVSWYQQTPGQGLQFLFEYFSETQRNKGNFPGRFSGRQFSNSRSEMNVSTLELGDSALYLCASSSSGSSYNEQFFGPGTRLTVL.